This TCR beta chain was identified during a study of blood T cell repertoires in COVID-19. For the study at large: Italy, Spain and the United States were the sources of the convalescent and acute COVID-19 samples. Sources were T cells, B-cell-depleted T cells, or PBMCs; the material itself was cDNA or gDNA.

V gave up 4 bases and J gave up 2 bases; unmatched junction bases: 6. CDR1 is SGHRS, CDR2 YFSETQ, per germline. The CDR3 loop spans 15 amino acids. Source study methods: Reference gene primers were amplified, and this amplification served to estimate nucleated cell counts. The method was immunoSEQ multiplex PCR; TCRdb's version includes in-frame clones alone and lacks a portion of them. That table supplies the V and J calls and clone size; D and trimming were determined from the DNA. Of tens of thousands of clones listed, 87% are singletons. The receptor was derived from a woman aged 80 or over with active or convalescent COVID-19. The chain carries TRBV5-1 and TRBJ2-3; 8 nucleotides line up with TRBD1. The sample comprised peripheral blood. The CDR3, as DNA: TGCGCCAGCAGCCCAGGACAGGGACCCACAGATACGCAGTATTTT. Its translation: CASSPGQGPTDTQYF.